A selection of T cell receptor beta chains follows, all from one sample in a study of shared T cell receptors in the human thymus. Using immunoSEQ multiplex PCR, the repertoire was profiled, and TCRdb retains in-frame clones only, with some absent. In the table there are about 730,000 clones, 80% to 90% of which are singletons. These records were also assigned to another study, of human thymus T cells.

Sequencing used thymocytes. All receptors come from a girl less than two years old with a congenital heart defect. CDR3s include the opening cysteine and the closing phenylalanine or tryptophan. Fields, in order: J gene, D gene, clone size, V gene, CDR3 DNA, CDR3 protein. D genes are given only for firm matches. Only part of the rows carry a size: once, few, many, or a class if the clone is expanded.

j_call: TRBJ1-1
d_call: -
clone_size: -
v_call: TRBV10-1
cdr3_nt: TGCGCCTTACAGGCGGGAATGACTGAAGCTTTCTTT
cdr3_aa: CALQAGMTEAFF

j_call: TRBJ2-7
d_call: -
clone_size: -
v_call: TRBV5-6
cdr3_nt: TGTGCCAGTTGCATCGGGACTCCTTCCTACGAGCAGTACTTC
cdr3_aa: CASCIGTPSYEQYF

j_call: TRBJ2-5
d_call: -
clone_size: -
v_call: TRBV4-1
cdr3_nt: TGCGCCAGCAGCCAAGAGACAGTAGAGTGGGAGACCCAGTACTTC
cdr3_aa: CASSQETVEWETQYF

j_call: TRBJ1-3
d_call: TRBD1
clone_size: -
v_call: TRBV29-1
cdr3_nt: TGCAGCGCCCTCTTGTCGGGACAGGGGAACACCATATATTTT
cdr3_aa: CSALLSGQGNTIYF

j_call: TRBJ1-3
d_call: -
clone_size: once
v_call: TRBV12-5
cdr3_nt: TGTGCTAGTGGTTTGGGGAGACCCACCAAAAAATTTCGCTCTGGAAACACCATATATTTT
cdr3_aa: CASGLGRPTKKFRSGNTIYF

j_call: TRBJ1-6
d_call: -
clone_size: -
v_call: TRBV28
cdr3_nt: TGTGCCAGCAGTTACAGGGCCGGAAAAACCTATAATTCACCCCTCCACTTT
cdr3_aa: CASSYRAGKTYNSPLHF

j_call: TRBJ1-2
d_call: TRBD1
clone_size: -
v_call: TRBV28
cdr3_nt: TGTGCCAGCAGGCCATACACGGGACAGGTCTATGGCTACACCTTC
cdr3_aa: CASRPYTGQVYGYTF

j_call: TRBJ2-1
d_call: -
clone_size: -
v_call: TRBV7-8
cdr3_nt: TGTGCCAGCAGCTTAGACCGTCGCCCTATCTCCAATGAGCAGTTCTTC
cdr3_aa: CASSLDRRPISNEQFF

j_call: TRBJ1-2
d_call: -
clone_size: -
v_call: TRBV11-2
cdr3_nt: TGTGCCAGCAGCTCGGACACTAACTATGGCTACACCTTC
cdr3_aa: CASSSDTNYGYTF

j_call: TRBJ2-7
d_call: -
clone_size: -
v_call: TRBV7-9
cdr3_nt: TGTGCCAGCAGCTTCCGGTCCAGGCCCGGCGAGCAGTACTTC
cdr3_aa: CASSFRSRPGEQYF

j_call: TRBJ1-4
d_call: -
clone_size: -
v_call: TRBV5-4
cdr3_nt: TGTGCCAGCAGCTTGGGTCCGGGTGCAACTAATGAAAAACTGTTTTTT
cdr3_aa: CASSLGPGATNEKLFF

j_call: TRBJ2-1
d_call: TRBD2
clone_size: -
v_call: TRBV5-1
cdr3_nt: TGCGCCAGCAGCTTGGGTCTAGCGGGGGATGAGCAGTTCTTC
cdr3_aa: CASSLGLAGDEQFF

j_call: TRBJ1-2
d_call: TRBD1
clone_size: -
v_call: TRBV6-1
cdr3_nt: TGTGCCAGCAGTGAACGCTTCGGGACAGGGGGCGGCTATGGCTACACCTTC
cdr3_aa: CASSERFGTGGGYGYTF

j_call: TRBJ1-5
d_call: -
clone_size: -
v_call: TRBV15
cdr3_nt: TGTGCCACCAGCACTTTTATACAGGCGGGAAGCAATCAGCCCCAGCATTTT
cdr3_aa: CATSTFIQAGSNQPQHF

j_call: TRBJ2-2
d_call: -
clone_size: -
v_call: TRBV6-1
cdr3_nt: TGTGCCAGCAGTGTCACCCTTGAGGCCACCGGGGAGCTGTTTTTT
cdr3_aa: CASSVTLEATGELFF

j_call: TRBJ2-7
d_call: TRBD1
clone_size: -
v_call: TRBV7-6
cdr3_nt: TGTGCCAGCACGGAGGTCAGGGGGCCCTACGAGCAGTACTTC
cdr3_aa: CASTEVRGPYEQYF

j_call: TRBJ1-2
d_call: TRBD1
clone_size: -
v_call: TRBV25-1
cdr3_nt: TGTGCCAGCAGTGAAAAGGACAGGGAGGGATACGGCTACACCTTC
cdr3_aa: CASSEKDREGYGYTF

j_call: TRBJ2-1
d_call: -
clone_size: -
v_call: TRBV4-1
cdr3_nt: TGCGCCAGCAGCCAAGAAACTAGTTCACCCATTAATGAGCAGTTCTTC
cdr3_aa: CASSQETSSPINEQFF

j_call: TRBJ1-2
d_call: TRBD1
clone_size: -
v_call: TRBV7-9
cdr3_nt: TGTGCCAGCAGCTTAGGGAACCGACAGGGAGGCATCTGGGATGGCTACACCTTC
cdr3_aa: CASSLGNRQGGIWDGYTF

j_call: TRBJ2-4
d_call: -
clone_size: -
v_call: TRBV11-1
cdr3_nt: TGTGCCAGCAGCCCCCCCAAGGGGCATCCCAAAAACATTCAGTACTTC
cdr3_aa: CASSPPKGHPKNIQYF

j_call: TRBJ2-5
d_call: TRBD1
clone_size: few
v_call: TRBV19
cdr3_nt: TGTGCCAGTAGTACGCGGGACAGGCTGCAAGAGACCCAGTACTTC
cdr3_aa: CASSTRDRLQETQYF

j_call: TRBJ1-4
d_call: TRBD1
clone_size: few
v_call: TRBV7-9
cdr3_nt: TGTGCCAGCAGCCCAGCGGGACAGGAGGGTGAAAAACTGTTTTTT
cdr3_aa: CASSPAGQEGEKLFF

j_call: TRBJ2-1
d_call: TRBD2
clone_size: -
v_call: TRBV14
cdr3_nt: TGTGCCAGCAGCCAAGATTCTCGGCTAGCGGGGGCGGGGTTGGGCAATGAGCAGTTCTTC
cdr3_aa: CASSQDSRLAGAGLGNEQFF

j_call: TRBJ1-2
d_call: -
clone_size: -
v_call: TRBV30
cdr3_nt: TGTGCCTGGAAAATTTCGGGAGGCTACACCTTC
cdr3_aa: CAWKISGGYTF

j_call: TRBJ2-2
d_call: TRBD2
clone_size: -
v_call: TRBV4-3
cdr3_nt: TGCGCCAGCAGCCAATCTCCTAGGGCGGCTAGCGGGGCCGGGGGTGGCACCGGGGAGCTGTTTTTT
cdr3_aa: CASSQSPRAASGAGGGTGELFF

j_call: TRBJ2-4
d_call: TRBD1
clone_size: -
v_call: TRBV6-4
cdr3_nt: TGTGCCACCAGTGTGAATGGGACAGGACCTTTAGCCAGAAACATTCAGTACTTC
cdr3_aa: CATSVNGTGPLARNIQYF

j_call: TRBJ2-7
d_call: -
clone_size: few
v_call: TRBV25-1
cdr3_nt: TGTGCCAGCCGAGGGGGGGCGGAGCCTTACGAGCAGTACTTC
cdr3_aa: CASRGGAEPYEQYF

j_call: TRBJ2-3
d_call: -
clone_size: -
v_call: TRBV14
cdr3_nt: TGTGCCAGCAGCCGATTAGGTTTGGGGGGGGCCTCAGATACGCAGTATTTT
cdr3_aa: CASSRLGLGGASDTQYF

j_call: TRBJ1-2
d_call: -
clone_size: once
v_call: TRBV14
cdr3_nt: TGTGCCAGCAGCCTCAACCCCGACAGGAACTATGGCTACACCTTC
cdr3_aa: CASSLNPDRNYGYTF

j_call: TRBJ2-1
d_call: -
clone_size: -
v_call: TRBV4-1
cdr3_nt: TGCGCCAGCAGCCAAGATTGGAGGGGTGGGGGCAATGAGCAGTTCTTC
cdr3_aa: CASSQDWRGGGNEQFF

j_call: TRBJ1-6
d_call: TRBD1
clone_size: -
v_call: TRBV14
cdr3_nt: TGTGCCAGCAGCTTGGACAGGGTTAATTCACCCCTCCACTTT
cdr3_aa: CASSLDRVNSPLHF

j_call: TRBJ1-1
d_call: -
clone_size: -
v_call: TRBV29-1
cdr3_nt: TGCAGCGCGCGGGGGCAGCCGAACACTGAAGCTTTCTTT
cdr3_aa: CSARGQPNTEAFF

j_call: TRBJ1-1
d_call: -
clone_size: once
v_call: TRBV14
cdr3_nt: TGTGCCAGCAGCCCGGCCAGGGGATACGGGAACACTGAAGCTTTCTTT
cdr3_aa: CASSPARGYGNTEAFF

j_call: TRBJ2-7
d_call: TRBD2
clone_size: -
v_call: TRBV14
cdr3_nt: TGTGCCAGCAGCCAAGGGACTAGCGGGGGGCCAGCCTACGAGCAGTACTTC
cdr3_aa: CASSQGTSGGPAYEQYF

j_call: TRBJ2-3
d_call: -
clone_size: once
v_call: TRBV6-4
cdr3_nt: TGTGCCAGCAGGGGTAGCGGAGATACGCAGTATTTT
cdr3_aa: CASRGSGDTQYF

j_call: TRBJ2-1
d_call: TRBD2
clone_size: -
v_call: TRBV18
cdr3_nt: TGTGCCAGCTCACCCTTAGCGGGGGGGCACAATGAGCAGTTCTTC
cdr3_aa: CASSPLAGGHNEQFF

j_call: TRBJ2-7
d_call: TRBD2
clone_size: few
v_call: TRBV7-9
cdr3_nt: TGTGCCAGCAGCCAAGCGGGGGGGCCGTCTCACGAGCAGTACTTC
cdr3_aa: CASSQAGGPSHEQYF

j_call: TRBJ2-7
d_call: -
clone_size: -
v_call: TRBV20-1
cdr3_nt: TGCAGTGCTAGTGTAGGGGACGAGCAGTACTTC
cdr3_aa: CSASVGDEQYF

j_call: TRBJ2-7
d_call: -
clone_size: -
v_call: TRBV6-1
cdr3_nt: TGTGCCAGCAGTGTCCAGCAGGGCAGGGTCTACGAGCAGTACTTC
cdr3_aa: CASSVQQGRVYEQYF

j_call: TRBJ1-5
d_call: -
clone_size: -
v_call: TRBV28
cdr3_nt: TGTGCCAGCAGTTTAATGGGGAATTCGAGGGGCAATCAGCCCCAGCATTTT
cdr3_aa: CASSLMGNSRGNQPQHF

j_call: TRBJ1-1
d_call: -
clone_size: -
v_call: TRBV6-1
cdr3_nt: TGTGCCAGCAGTGAATCGGGGGACACTGAAGCTTTCTTT
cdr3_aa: CASSESGDTEAFF

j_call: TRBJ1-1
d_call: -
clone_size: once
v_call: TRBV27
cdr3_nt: TGTGCCAGCAGTTTCGGGGTAGAGGGCACTGAAGCTTTCTTT
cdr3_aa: CASSFGVEGTEAFF

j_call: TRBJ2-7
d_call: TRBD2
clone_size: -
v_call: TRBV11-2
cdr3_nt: TGTGCCAGCAGCTTAGATTGGAGCGGGGGGCCTTTCTACGAGCAGTACTTC
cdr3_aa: CASSLDWSGGPFYEQYF

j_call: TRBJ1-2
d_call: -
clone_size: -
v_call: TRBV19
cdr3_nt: TGTGCCAGTAGTAGAGGGAGGGGTGGCTACACCTTC
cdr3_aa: CASSRGRGGYTF

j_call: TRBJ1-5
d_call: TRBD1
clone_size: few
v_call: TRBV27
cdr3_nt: TGTGCCAGCAGCCGGGACAGGGGACGTGATCAGCCCCAGCATTTT
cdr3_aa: CASSRDRGRDQPQHF

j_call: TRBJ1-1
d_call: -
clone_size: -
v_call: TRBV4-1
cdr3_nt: TGCGCCAGCAGCCATTCCCTGTACAGGGAAGTGTGCACTGAAGCTTTCTTT
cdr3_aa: CASSHSLYREVCTEAFF

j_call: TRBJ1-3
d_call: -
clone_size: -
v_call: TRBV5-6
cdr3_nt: TGTGCCAGCACCTCCGACAACCGAAACACCATATATTTT
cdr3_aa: CASTSDNRNTIYF

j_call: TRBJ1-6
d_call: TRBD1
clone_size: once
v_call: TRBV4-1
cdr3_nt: TGCGCCAGCAGCCGCTTTTCGTCGCGACAGGGGAATAATTCCCCCCTCCACTTT
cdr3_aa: CASSRFSSRQGNNSPLHF

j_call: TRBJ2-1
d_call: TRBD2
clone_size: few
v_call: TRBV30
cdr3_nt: TGTGCCTGGAGTGTGGGTAGCGGGGGCCACAATGAGCAGTTCTTC
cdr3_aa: CAWSVGSGGHNEQFF

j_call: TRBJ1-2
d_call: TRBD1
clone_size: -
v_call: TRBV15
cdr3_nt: TGTGCCACCAGCACCGGGACAGGGACCTCCTATGGCTACACCTTC
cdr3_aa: CATSTGTGTSYGYTF

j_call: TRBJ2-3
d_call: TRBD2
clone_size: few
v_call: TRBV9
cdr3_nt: TGTGCCAGCAGCGTTCTCTTCGGGGGGGCCGGCACAGATACGCAGTATTTT
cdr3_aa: CASSVLFGGAGTDTQYF

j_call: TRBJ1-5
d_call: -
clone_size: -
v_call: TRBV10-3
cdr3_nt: TGTGCCATGGGCGGGACGCGCAATCAGCCCCAGCATTTT
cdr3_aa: CAMGGTRNQPQHF

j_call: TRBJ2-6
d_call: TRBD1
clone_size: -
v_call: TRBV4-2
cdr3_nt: TGTGCCAGCAGCCAAGCCAGGACAGGGTCTTTGGGGGGGGCCAACGTCCTGACTTTC
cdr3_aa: CASSQARTGSLGGANVLTF

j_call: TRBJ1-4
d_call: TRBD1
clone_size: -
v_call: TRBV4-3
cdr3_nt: TGCGCCAGCAGCCTAAGAGGACACAGGGGTGGAGATGAAAAACTGTTTTTT
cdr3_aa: CASSLRGHRGGDEKLFF